This T cell receptor beta chain was retrieved from a study of cytomegalovirus exposure and HLA in healthy donors. The study's findings and limits: In an earlier analysis, in roughly 580 donors, most V segments appeared productive either ~87% or ~30% of the time.

CDR1 and CDR2 from the germline V gene are SGHRS and YFSETQ. J gave up 2 bases and V 4 bases, and 8 bases lay outside the gene matches. The length of the CDR3 is 16 residues. Amplification used 60 Vbeta primers and 13 Jbeta primers. Method: immunoSEQ multiplex PCR; TCRdb's copy keeps in-frame clones and lacks some. The sample holds about 120,000 clones, around 70% seen once. In the case of this clone: Its target is unknown.

This TCR derives from a man aged 35 to 55 in good health and CMV-seropositive. Sequenced material: PBMCs. This chain joins TRBV5-1 and TRBJ2-2; 7 bases match TRBD1. The CDR3 region has the DNA TGCGCCAGCAGCACCACCGGGACAGTTAACACCGGGGAGCTGTTTTTT. Translated: CASSTTGTVNTGELFF.